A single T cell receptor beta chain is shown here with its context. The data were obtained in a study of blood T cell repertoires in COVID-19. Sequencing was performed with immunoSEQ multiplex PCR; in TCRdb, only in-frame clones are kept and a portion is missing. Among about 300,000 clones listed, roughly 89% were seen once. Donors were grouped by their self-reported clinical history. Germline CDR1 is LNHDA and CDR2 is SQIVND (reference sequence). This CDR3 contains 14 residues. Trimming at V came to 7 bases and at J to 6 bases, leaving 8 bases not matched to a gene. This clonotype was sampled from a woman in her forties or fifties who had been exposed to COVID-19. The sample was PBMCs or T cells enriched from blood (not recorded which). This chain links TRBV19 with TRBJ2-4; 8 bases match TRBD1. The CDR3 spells CASTEPGGTNIQYF. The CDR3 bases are TGTGCCAGTACCGAACCAGGGGGCACAAACATTCAGTACTTC.